This TCR beta chain is drawn from a study of CD8+CD57+ T cells in acquired aplastic anemia. Study-wide context: DNA recovered from sorted CD4+ and CD8+ cells had a mean of around 3.3 ug.

Study-wide results and caveats: Patients and controls shared under 35 CD8+ CDR3 sequences, which appeared highly expressed in patients and within their immunodominant clones. Any difference that existed in CD8+ Simpson's diversity between patients and controls was not significant.

From germline, CDR1 is MNHEY and CDR2 SVGAGI. The V and J ends lost 4 bases and 3 bases respectively, with 13 bases between them. The CDR3 length is 14 residues. This clonotype was counted a few times. Antigen: not known. TCR beta VDJ and CDR3 were profiled, and genomic DNA was the template. TCRdb re-called the reads through MiXCR, storing one row per CDR3 protein. Among about half a million distinct CDR3 sequences, around 32% were seen once, and the ten largest hold roughly 0.89%. Selection for sequencing was limited to patients who had shown CD8+CD57+ cell expansion by flow cytometry. Sequenced material: sorted CD4+, CD8+, or CD8+CD57+ T cells (not recorded which) from PBMCs. The gene calls are TRBV6-5 and TRBJ2-7; D unclear. The TCR originated in a human donor with aplastic anemia. Written as DNA, the CDR3 is TGTGCCAGCAGTTTTAACGCGGTCAACTACGAGCAGTACTTC. This translates into CASSFNAVNYEQYF.